The 21 T cell receptor beta chains below come from one sample, sequenced in a study of control samples from healthy donors and cancer patients (dated by TCRdb to about 2020). Library preparation was by the immunoSEQ multiplex PCR assay. Held by TCRdb, this immuneACCESS table contains in-frame sequences only and omits some clones. Under half of the omission traces to an unresolved V gene where checked; the cause of the rest is unknown. Across this sample there are 390,000 or so clones, with over 75% seen only once. Just under 6.5% of the sample is in the top ten clones. Material for sequencing was PBMCs. The receptors shown here come from a man in his forties with head and neck cancer.

This sequence joins TRBV4-2 and TRBJ1-1; TRBD1 is a possible D gene (6 bases). CDR1 and CDR2 (germline): LGHNA, YNFKEQ. The CDR3 runs to 14 residues. Trimming cost V 0 bases and J 5 bases, with 10 bases left between them. The CDR3 DNA sequence: TGTGCCAGCAGCCAAGATTCCAGGGGTACTGAAGCTTTCTTT. Translating it yields CASSQDSRGTEAFF.

A word on this clone: Other DNA sequences in this sample translate to the same CDR3. The rearrangement joins TRBV7-2 to TRBJ2-7, with D possibly matching TRBD2 (5 bases). Trimming left V 1 base short and J 3 bases short, with 7 bases between. The germline CDR1 and CDR2 sequences are SGHTA and FQGNSA. The CDR3 is 13 amino acids. This CDR3 is CASSLGGNYEQYF. As DNA, the CDR3 is TGTGCCAGCAGCTTAGGAGGGAACTACGAGCAGTACTTC.

The V and J genes are TRBV7-3 and TRBJ1-1; D uncertain. CDR1 is SGHTA and CDR2 is FQGTGA in the germline V gene. This CDR3 has 13 amino acids. V was cut by 6 bases and J by 3 bases, with 11 bases left in between. In nucleotides, the CDR3 is TGTGCCAGCAGTGGAGGGAGACACACTGAAGCTTTCTTT. Its translation: CASSGGRHTEAFF.

The chain has TRBV7-2 and TRBJ1-1; 8 bases line up with TRBD1. V dropped 6 bases and J dropped 5; count of bases not matched to a gene: 8. The CDR3 runs to 14 residues. CDR1 SGHTA and CDR2 FQGNSA come from the germline V gene. The CDR3 DNA sequence: TGTGCCAGCAGGACAGGGGCGCTAGAGACTGAAGCTTTCTTT. As protein: CASRTGALETEAFF.

The chain employs TRBV6-2 or TRBV6-3 and TRBJ1-1; D call uncertain. This CDR3 comprises 15 residues. Between the trimmed V and J ends, which lost 4 bases and 5 bases, there was a span of 17 bases. CDR1 MNHEY and CDR2 SVGEGT come from the germline V gene. CDR3 sequence reads: CASSLRAGRYTEAFF. The CDR3, as DNA: TGTGCCAGCAGTTTGAGAGCCGGGCGGTATACTGAAGCTTTCTTT.

This clone was picked up one time. The CDR3 region has the DNA TGTGCCAGCAGCTTAGAGGGATGGGGGAACACTGAAGCTTTCTTT. Translation gives CASSLEGWGNTEAFF. J is TRBJ1-1 and V is TRBV7-9; D is unclear. The germline CDR1 and CDR2 sequences are SEHNR and FQNEAQ (reference sequence). V lost 1 base and J lost 1, with 10 bases in between. The length of the CDR3 is 15 residues.

This chain connects TRBV16 to TRBJ1-3, with TRBD1 as a possible D gene (5 bases). The V end lost 4 bases, the J end lost 4 bases, and 11 bases lay between the germline ends. Germline V lookup: CDR1 KGHSY, CDR2 FQNENV. This CDR3 has 14 residues. Written as DNA, the CDR3 is TGTGCCAGCAGCCGAAGGGACCTCGGAAACACCATATATTTT. It translates to CASSRRDLGNTIYF. Full variable domain (outside the CDR3, taken from reference TRBV16 and TRBJ1-3): GEEVAQTPKHLVRGEGQKAKLYCAPIKGHSYVFWYQQVLKNEFKFLISFQNENVFDETGMPKERFSAKCLPNSPCSLEIQATKLEDSAVYFCASSRRDLGNTIYFGEGSWLTVV.

This chain links TRBV9 with TRBJ1-2; 11 bases align to TRBD1. After removal of 3 bases from V and 7 bases from J, the junction contained 8 bases not matched to a gene. The CDR3 length is 15 residues. Germline loops: CDR1 SGDLS, CDR2 YYNGEE. CDR3 region: CASSGLGQGARGYTF. In DNA, the CDR3 is TGTGCCAGCAGCGGACTCGGACAGGGGGCGCGTGGCTACACCTTC.

This rearrangement joins TRBV9 to TRBJ2-3, with D possibly TRBD2 on 6 matching bases. Looked up from germline, CDR1 is SGDLS and CDR2 is YYNGEE. V dropped 4 bases and J dropped 2 bases, with 17 bases sitting between them. This CDR3 comprises 16 residues. The CDR3, as DNA: TGTGCCAGCAGCTCCAAGGAGGGAAACCCCACAGATACGCAGTATTTT. Translation: CASSSKEGNPTDTQYF.

The chain carries TRBV2 and TRBJ1-2, with D possibly matching TRBD1 (6 bases). Between the trimmed V and J ends, which lost 8 bases and 8 bases, there was a span of 12 bases. Germline CDR1 and CDR2: SNHLY and FYNNEI. The length of the CDR3 is 11 residues. CDR3 amino acids: CASADRIGYTF. CDR3 bases: TGTGCCAGCGCGGACAGAATCGGCTACACCTTC. The variable domain in full, completed from reference TRBV2 and TRBJ1-2, reads EPEVTQTPSHQVTQMGQEVILRCVPISNHLYFYWYRQILGQKVEFLVSFYNNEISEKSEIFDDQFSVERPDGSNFTLKIRSTKLEDSAMYFCASADRIGYTFGSGTRLTVV.

The chain links TRBV6-1 to TRBJ2-2; unclear D gene. Trimming stripped 2 bases from V and 7 bases from J, with 8 bases between. The CDR3 consists of 13 residues. Germline CDR1 MNHNS, CDR2 SASEGT. In nucleotides, the CDR3 is TGTGCCAGCAGTGAATTGGGAATCGGGGAGCTGTTTTTT. Translation: CASSELGIGELFF.

The chain couples TRBV6-5 to TRBJ2-2; a possible D gene is TRBD1 (5 bases). Trimming removed 0 bases at V and 6 bases at J, with 14 bases between. Germline V lookup: CDR1 MNHEY, CDR2 SVGAGI. This CDR3 comprises 16 residues. In DNA form, the CDR3 reads TGTGCCAGCAGTTACTCGAGTCTCCCAGGGTCCGGGGAGCTGTTTTTT. Amino acids: CASSYSSLPGSGELFF.

The chain links TRBV4-2 to TRBJ1-2; TRBD1 matches 7 bases. The J segment lost 0 bases and the V segment lost 4 bases, leaving 5 bases of the junction unmatched. CDR3 length equals 15 residues. The germline CDR1 and CDR2 sequences are LGHNA and YNFKEQ. CDR3 region: CASSPGQPANYGYTF. The CDR3 nucleotides read TGTGCCAGCAGCCCGGGACAGCCTGCTAACTATGGCTACACCTTC.

This clone appeared a few times. The V gene is TRBV2, the J gene TRBJ1-2; 7 bases line up with TRBD1. Trimming removed 5 bases from V and 3 bases from J; junction bases left unmatched: 12. CDR3 length: 16 residues. Looked up from germline, CDR1 is SNHLY and CDR2 is FYNNEI. This CDR3 is CASSPGGIHYYYGYTF. The CDR3 bases are TGTGCCAGCAGTCCAGGGGGTATACATTATTACTATGGCTACACCTTC.

The V gene is TRBV2, the J gene TRBJ2-3; 9 bases are shared with TRBD1. There are 15 residues in the CDR3. Germline CDR1 reads SNHLY; CDR2 reads FYNNEI. V lost 10 bases, J lost 1 base, and 9 bases stayed unmatched. CDR3 sequence reads: CATYTGGAGTDTQYF. The CDR3 DNA reads TGTGCCACCTACACAGGGGGCGCGGGCACAGATACGCAGTATTTT.

This chain uses TRBV7-9 with TRBJ1-1; 9 bases are shared with TRBD1. The CDR3 sequence is 17 residues long. Losses at the gene ends were 4 bases for V and 1 base for J; bases not matched to a gene: 10. The germline CDR1 and CDR2 sequences are SEHNR and FQNEAQ (reference sequence). CDR3 amino acids: CASSSTRRTGENTEAFF. CDR3 DNA sequence: TGTGCCAGCAGCTCCACACGAAGGACAGGGGAGAACACTGAAGCTTTCTTT.

The chain combines TRBV5-1 with TRBJ1-1; D may be TRBD1 (5 bases). V lost 0 bases to trimming and J lost 4 bases, with 10 bases between them. CDR3 size: 14 residues. The V gene's germline CDR1 is SGHRS and CDR2 YFSETQ. CDR3 nucleotide sequence: TGCGCCAGCAGCTTGGTGGGTGGGGGCACTGAAGCTTTCTTT. It is translated as CASSLVGGGTEAFF.

V is TRBV6-2 or TRBV6-3 and J is TRBJ2-2; unclear D gene. Germline CDR1 and CDR2: MNHEY and SVGEGT. V gave up 2 bases and J gave up 6 bases, with 4 bases separating them. This CDR3 has 12 residues. The CDR3 sequence is CASSYRSGELFF. The CDR3 nucleotides are TGTGCCAGCAGTTACAGGTCCGGGGAGCTGTTTTTT.

The V call is TRBV5-1, the J call TRBJ2-5; 8 bases are a match to TRBD2. V lost 3 bases and J lost 1; bases outside the gene matches: 2. The CDR3 sequence is 14 residues long. CDR1 SGHRS and CDR2 YFSETQ come from the germline V gene. CDR3 sequence reads: CASSSGLAQETQYF. The CDR3 nucleotides read TGCGCCAGCAGCTCCGGACTAGCCCAAGAGACCCAGTACTTC.

This rearrangement joins TRBV5-4 to TRBJ2-2, with no clear D. The CDR3 contains 12 residues. Germline loops: CDR1 SGHNT, CDR2 YYREEE (reference sequence). Deletions cut 3 bases from V and 6 bases from J, with 6 bases between. CDR3 loop: CASSWTPGELFF. CDR3 coding DNA: TGTGCCAGCAGCTGGACCCCCGGGGAGCTGTTTTTT. Together with reference TRBV5-4 and TRBJ2-2, the CDR3 gives the full variable domain: ETGVTQSPTHLIKTRGQQVTLRCSSQSGHNTVSWYQQALGQGPQFIFQYYREEENGRGNFPPRFSGLQFPNYSSELNVNALELDDSALYLCASSWTPGELFFGEGSRLTVL.

The chain employs TRBV5-1 and TRBJ1-5; tentative D call: TRBD1 (5 bases). CDR1 is SGHRS and CDR2 is YFSETQ in the germline V gene. This CDR3 spans 15 amino acids. With 9 bases removed from V and 7 bases from J, the gap between germline ends came to 23 bases. The CDR3 spells CATQGSERGGQPQHF. The CDR3 DNA follows: TGCGCCACACAAGGCTCGGAGAGGGGTGGACAGCCCCAGCATTTT.